This T cell receptor beta chain was found in a study of low-dose radiotherapy and immunotherapy resistance in tumors. Study background: Every 2 weeks, cohort 1 got 0.5 Gy, reaching 6.5 Gy to the planning target volume. Each patient was administered nivolumab intravenously at 240 mg, which was a flat dose, every two weeks, along with intravenous ipilimumab at 1 mg/kg every six weeks.

Germline CDR1 reads GTSNPN; CDR2 reads SVGIG (reference sequence). Trimming cost V 4 bases and J 10 bases; bases outside gene matches: 11. CDR3 length equals 14 residues. This clonotype was observed many times. Both TCRalpha and TCRbeta chains were reverse transcribed with V-gene-specific primers. The TCRs were subjected to amplification over around 18 PCR cycles employing a constant-region primer in conjunction with a V-primer adapter. TCRdb fed the reads into MiXCR, producing one record per CDR3 protein. The table lists more than 70,000 distinct CDR3 sequences, around 30% of them singletons. The time point denotes: before trial treatment. Administered to the donors were nivolumab, ipilimumab, aspirin, low-dose cyclophosphamide and low-dose radiotherapy. Eligibility criteria specified advanced solid malignancies devoid of tumor-infiltrating lymphocytes.

The sample in question was PBMCs, obtained before treatment. The receptor was derived from a female donor with ovarian cancer. The chain joins TRBV30 to TRBJ1-4; TRBD1 agrees at 8 bases. CDR3 residues: CAWKSGQGAGKLFF. The CDR3 DNA is TGTGCCTGGAAGTCCGGACAGGGCGCAGGAAAACTGTTTTTT.